This is a list of T cell receptor beta chains from one sample in a study of CD8 T cells in Susac syndrome. TCRdb itself ran the immunoSEQ multiplex PCR reads through MiXCR, one entry per CDR3 protein. The table includes 250,000 to 300,000 distinct CDR3 sequences, approximately 85% detected once. What was sequenced was CD8+ T cells from PBMCs. The receptors were gathered from a human donor with multiple sclerosis. The CDR3 runs from the conserved cysteine through the conserved F or W. D genes are given only for firm matches. Clone size is not always given. Where it is, it says once, few, many or a class for expanded clones.

TRBJ2-7,TRBV5-6,few,TRBD1,CASSWGTGEYEQYF,TGTGCCAGCAGCTGGGGGACAGGGGAGTACGAGCAGTACTTC
TRBJ2-7,TRBV27,.,.,CASSLSIGNKLYEQYF,TGTGCCAGCAGTTTATCGATCGGGAACAAGCTCTACGAGCAGTACTTC
TRBJ2-7,TRBV20-1,.,.,CSAAPARSYEQYF,TGCAGTGCTGCCCCGGCCAGGTCCTACGAGCAGTACTTC
TRBJ1-1,TRBV5-6,.,.,CASSYGEYTEAFF,TGTGCCAGCAGCTATGGGGAGTACACTGAAGCTTTCTTT
TRBJ2-1,TRBV24-1,.,TRBD2,CATSDPTSGRDNEQFF,TGTGCCACCAGTGATCCGACTAGCGGGAGGGACAATGAGCAGTTCTTC
TRBJ2-1,TRBV25-1,.,.,CASSVGGVNNEQFF,TGTGCCAGCAGTGTAGGCGGGGTAAACAATGAGCAGTTCTTC
TRBJ1-1,TRBV28,.,.,CASRLFERNTEAFF,TGTGCCAGCAGACTCTTCGAAAGGAACACTGAAGCTTTCTTT
TRBJ2-7,TRBV28,.,TRBD1,CASSPPLGQGQLQYF,TGTGCCAGCAGTCCCCCCCTGGGGCAGGGACAGTTGCAGTACTTC
TRBJ1-2,TRBV5-4,.,.,CASSPPEGHNLYGYTF,TGTGCCAGCAGCCCGCCGGAGGGACATAACCTTTATGGCTACACCTTC
TRBJ1-5,TRBV28,once,.,CASIRDSNQPQHF,TGTGCCAGCATCCGGGACAGCAATCAGCCCCAGCATTTT
TRBJ1-2,TRBV29-1,.,.,CSVEVKLGDLTNYGYTF,TGCAGCGTTGAAGTCAAGTTAGGAGATTTAACTAACTATGGCTACACCTTC
TRBJ2-7,TRBV11-2,.,.,CASSSLSGTYSYEQYF,TGTGCCAGCAGCTCACTCTCCGGGACTTACTCCTACGAGCAGTACTTC
TRBJ2-1,TRBV12-3/TRBV12-4,.,.,CASSFIPVEVGNEQFF,TGTGCCAGCAGTTTCATTCCGGTGGAGGTAGGGAATGAGCAGTTCTTC
TRBJ1-1,TRBV11-2,few,.,CASSLRTEAFF,TGTGCCAGCAGCTTAAGGACTGAAGCTTTCTTT
TRBJ1-4,TRBV7-9,.,TRBD1,CASSRQTGPNEKLFF,TGTGCCAGCAGCCGACAGACAGGGCCCAATGAAAAACTGTTTTTT
TRBJ2-5,TRBV28,.,TRBD1,CASSFIGTALQETQYF,TGTGCCAGCAGTTTCATCGGGACAGCCCTCCAAGAGACCCAGTACTTC
TRBJ2-6,TRBV24-1,.,TRBD1,CATSDPRTGAGANVLTF,TGTGCCACCAGTGATCCTAGGACAGGGGCTGGGGCCAACGTCCTGACTTTC
TRBJ1-2,TRBV20-1,.,.,CSARLETDYTF,TGCAGTGCTAGACTGGAAACCGACTACACCTTC
TRBJ2-3,TRBV11-1,.,.,CASSTRTQGPPTAGTDTQYF,TGTGCCAGCAGCACCCGAACCCAGGGCCCACCAACGGCGGGCACAGATACGCAGTATTTT
TRBJ2-7,TRBV19,.,TRBD2,CASSGAQKGLAGPYEQYF,TGTGCCAGTAGTGGGGCCCAGAAAGGACTAGCGGGACCTTACGAGCAGTACTTC
TRBJ1-5,TRBV28,once,.,CASTPGQFVNQPQHF,TGTGCCAGCACCCCGGGTCAGTTTGTCAATCAGCCCCAGCATTTT
TRBJ2-4,TRBV9,once,TRBD2,CASSTGGSYIQYF,TGTGCCAGCAGCACGGGGGGGAGTTACATTCAGTACTTC
TRBJ2-1,TRBV27,.,.,CASSFTWVAEQFF,TGTGCCAGCAGTTTTACCTGGGTCGCTGAGCAGTTCTTC
TRBJ2-1,TRBV20-1,.,TRBD2,CSAGGLAGGGDEQFF,TGCAGTGCTGGTGGACTAGCGGGAGGAGGAGATGAGCAGTTCTTC